This TCR beta chain stems from a study of PD-L1 blockade in urothelial cancer. What went into each PCR as a spike was synthetic TCR analog templates. Sequencing used immunoSEQ multiplex PCR; TCRdb keeps in-frame clones, though not all of them. The sample gives about 37,000 clones, 70% to 85% of which show up once; 18% is in the top ten. The germline V gene has CDR1 SGHVS and CDR2 FQNEAQ. CDR3 length: 14 amino acids. V lost 2 bases and J lost 6, with 14 bases in between. Sample: PBMCs, taken around atezolizumab (anti-PD-L1) treatment. The clonotype comes from a man aged 60 to 75 with urothelial cancer. The chain links TRBV7-8 to TRBJ2-7; D may be TRBD2 (6 bases). CDR3 residues: CASSLSSGDGEQYF. The DNA for the CDR3 is TGTGCCAGCAGCTTATCCTCGGGGGATGGCGAGCAGTACTTC.